These 26 T cell receptor beta chains were all obtained from the same sample, sequenced in a study of shared clonotypes between healthy human individuals. Measured with immunoSEQ multiplex PCR; TCRdb has only the in-frame clones, and not every one. The table includes fewer than 550,000 clones, roughly 85% detected once. Input material: PBMCs. These receptors came from a woman aged 35 to 49 in good health. Some clones in this sample may be carry-over from other donors' samples.

CDR3 amino acids: CSVELGYGYTF. The CDR3 nucleotides read TGCAGCGTTGAGTTAGGGTATGGCTACACCTTC. The V and J genes are TRBV29-1 and TRBJ1-2, with D hard to call. With 3 bases removed from V and 5 bases from J, the gap between germline ends came to 7 bases. Germline CDR1 and CDR2: SQVTM and ANQGSEA. This CDR3 is 11 amino acids long.

The chain combines TRBV30 with TRBJ2-2, with D uncertain. Germline values: CDR1 GTSNPN, CDR2 SVGIG (reference sequence). Trimming cost V 5 bases and J 6 bases, with 7 bases left between them. The CDR3 extends over 11 amino acids. The CDR3 reads CAWGPSGELFF. In DNA form, the CDR3 reads TGTGCCTGGGGGCCCTCCGGGGAGCTGTTTTTT.

This CDR3 reads CATSRGGSPNEKLFF. In DNA, the CDR3 is TGTGCCACCAGCAGAGGGGGGTCACCTAATGAAAAACTGTTTTTT. The chain is built from TRBV15 and TRBJ1-4; D is perhaps TRBD1 (5 bases). CDR1 LNHNV and CDR2 YYDKDF come from the germline V gene (reference sequence). The ends were cut back, 1 base at V and 3 bases at J, with 9 bases in the middle. This CDR3 has 15 amino acids.

The J gene is TRBJ2-6, the V gene TRBV5-1; a weak D match, TRBD1 (5 bases). Trimming cost V 2 bases and J 4 bases, with 10 bases left between them. The length of the CDR3 is 15 residues. Germline CDR1 reads SGHRS; CDR2 reads YFSETQ. Here the CDR3 DNA reads TGCGCCAGCAGCTTCCCGAAGGGGGGGGCCAACGTCCTGACTTTC. Its protein is CASSFPKGGANVLTF.

CDR3 amino acids: CASDRGNYGYTF. In DNA, the CDR3 is TGTGCCAGCGACAGGGGCAACTATGGCTACACCTTC. This chain links TRBV2 with TRBJ1-2; 8 positions agree with TRBD1. Germline V gives CDR1 SNHLY, CDR2 FYNNEI. This CDR3 region has 12 residues. The J segment lost 2 bases and the V segment lost 8 bases, leaving 1 base of the junction unmatched.

This clone showed up just once. The V gene is TRBV28, the J gene TRBJ2-7; maybe TRBD2 (5 bases). The germline V gene encodes CDR1 MDHEN and CDR2 SYDVKM. The CDR3 length is 14 residues. Trimming took off 6 bases at V and 2 bases at J, with 14 bases between the two ends. The CDR3 DNA reads TGTGCCAGCAGAAATCACGGGGTAACCTACGAGCAGTACTTC. Protein: CASRNHGVTYEQYF.

Worth noting for this clone: Other DNA variants within this sample encode the same CDR3. The chain employs TRBV5-4 and TRBJ1-3, with D uncertain. The CDR3 length is 14 residues. Germline CDR1 and CDR2: SGHNT and YYREEE (reference sequence). V dropped 0 bases and J dropped 0 bases, with 4 bases sitting between them. CDR3 region: CASSLDTSGNTIYF. As DNA, the CDR3 is TGTGCCAGCAGCTTGGACACCTCTGGAAACACCATATATTTT.

This chain connects TRBV27 to TRBJ2-7; TRBD2 agrees at 8 bases. The trim removed 8 bases at V and 2 bases at J, leaving 8 bases unmatched. Germline V gene data show CDR1 as MNHEY and CDR2 as SMNVEV (reference sequence). The CDR3 runs to 14 residues. The CDR3 is CASSTAGGPYEQYF. CDR3 DNA sequence: TGTGCCAGCTCCACGGCGGGGGGCCCCTACGAGCAGTACTTC.

V and J are TRBV23-1 and TRBJ2-1, with D perhaps TRBD2 (8 bases). TRBV23-1 is labeled an ORF, and its function is uncertain. CDR3 length: 18 amino acids. Trimming stripped 0 bases from V and 6 bases from J, with 21 bases between. The CDR3 is CASSQSVSGNEGANEQFF. CDR3 sequence (DNA): TGCGCCAGCAGTCAATCTGTTAGCGGGAACGAGGGGGCCAATGAGCAGTTCTTC.

The genes are TRBV2 and TRBJ1-5; D is uncertain. CDR1 is SNHLY, CDR2 FYNNEI, per germline. V was cut by 7 bases and J by 0 bases, with 10 bases left in between. The CDR3 covers 14 residues. CDR3 in amino acids: CASTRAASNQPQHF. CDR3 nucleotide sequence: TGTGCCAGCACCCGGGCAGCTAGCAATCAGCCCCAGCATTTT.

This clone appeared once. The rearrangement joins TRBV11-2 to TRBJ2-7; 7 bases fit TRBD2. With 1 base clipped from V and 4 bases from J, the junction kept 10 bases outside the gene matches. CDR1 and CDR2 (germline): SGHAT, FQNNGV. The CDR3 extends over 16 amino acids. As DNA, the CDR3 is TGTGCCAGCAGCTTAGGTCCCGTGGGGGGGTTTTACGAGCAGTACTTC. It translates to CASSLGPVGGFYEQYF.

J is TRBJ1-2 and V is TRBV6-1, with D tentatively TRBD1 (5 bases). The CDR3 has 13 amino acids. From germline, CDR1 is MNHNS and CDR2 SASEGT. V was shortened by 1 base and J by 8 bases, with 11 bases between the two germline ends. CDR3 DNA: TGTGCCAGCAGTGAAGTAGGGGACGGCGGCTACACCTTC. Its translation is CASSEVGDGGYTF.

The rearrangement links TRBV2 to TRBJ2-7, with 8 positions matching TRBD1. CDR3 size: 15 residues. V shed 4 bases and J 0 bases; nucleotides not matched to a gene: 5. CDR1 and CDR2 (germline): SNHLY, FYNNEI. Written as DNA, the CDR3 is TGTGCCAGCAGTGTACAGGGGGGAGGCTCCTACGAGCAGTACTTC. Encoded protein: CASSVQGGGSYEQYF.

This clone was detected only a few times. The J gene is TRBJ1-5, the V gene TRBV5-5, with D hard to call. The CDR3 runs 17 residues. Trimming took off 0 bases at V and 1 base at J, with 14 bases between the two ends. The germline V gene has CDR1 SGHKS and CDR2 YYEKEE (reference sequence). The CDR3 sequence: CASSLVGGQQSNQPQHF. The DNA of the CDR3 is TGTGCCAGCAGCTTGGTCGGTGGGCAGCAGAGCAATCAGCCCCAGCATTTT.

The chain has TRBV19 and TRBJ2-6; TRBD2 aligns across 11 bases. This CDR3 comprises 22 residues. Germline V gene data show CDR1 as LNHDA and CDR2 as SQIVND (reference sequence). V shed 3 bases and J 4 bases; nucleotides not matched to a gene: 20. In nucleotides, the CDR3 is TGTGCCAGTAGTATCCCTCCAGGACTAGCGGGTTATTTATTCTCCGGGGCCAACGTCCTGACTTTC. It encodes CASSIPPGLAGYLFSGANVLTF. Variable domain in full (rest from reference TRBV19 and TRBJ2-6): DGGITQSPKYLFRKEGQNVTLSCEQNLNHDAMYWYRQDPGQGLRLIYYSQIVNDFQKGDIAEGYSVSREKKESFPLTVTSAQKNPTAFYLCASSIPPGLAGYLFSGANVLTFGAGSRLTVL.

This clone was found a few times. This chain connects TRBV6-1 to TRBJ2-5, with 8 bases lining up with TRBD1. Gene TRBJ2-7 matches the end of the DNA better, so the J call may be wrong. Germline CDR1 MNHNS, CDR2 SASEGT. The CDR3 has 15 residues. The CDR3 here is CASSEQTGEAYEQYF. CDR3 nucleotides: TGTGCCAGCAGTGAACAGACAGGGGAGGCCTACGAGCAGTACTTC.

The CDR3 sequence: CASSLVPENTGELFF. The CDR3 nucleotides read TGTGCCAGCAGCTTAGTCCCAGAGAACACCGGGGAGCTGTTTTTT. This chain joins TRBV7-9 and TRBJ2-2, with D hard to call. This CDR3 has 15 residues. CDR1 is SEHNR, CDR2 FQNEAQ, per germline (reference sequence). V was shortened by 1 base and J by 1 base, with 7 bases between the two germline ends.

The chain couples TRBV28 to TRBJ1-1, with D hard to call. Germline CDR1 is MDHEN and CDR2 is SYDVKM. There are 15 residues in the CDR3. Trimming removed 4 bases from V and 4 bases from J, with 16 bases in between. The CDR3: CASSSRVGLGTEAFF. Written as DNA, the CDR3 is TGTGCCAGCAGTTCCCGGGTGGGATTGGGCACTGAAGCTTTCTTT.

The chain has TRBV7-6 and TRBJ2-7; 9 bases match TRBD1. From germline, CDR1 is SGHVS and CDR2 FNYEAQ. The CDR3 loop spans 13 amino acids. The V segment lost 5 bases and the J segment 2 bases; nucleotides outside the gene matches: 1. Here the CDR3 DNA reads TGTGCCAGCAGCCGACAGGGGGCCTACGAGCAGTACTTC. Amino acid sequence: CASSRQGAYEQYF.

V usage is TRBV28 and J usage is TRBJ2-3; no definite D call. The CDR3 is 13 amino acids. Trimming left V 3 bases short and J 0 bases short, with 4 bases between. Per the germline V gene, CDR1 is MDHEN and CDR2 is SYDVKM. DNA for the CDR3: TGTGCCAGCAGTTTTGGGAGCACAGATACGCAGTATTTT. Protein product: CASSFGSTDTQYF.

The chain recombines TRBV27 with TRBJ1-2; D uncertain. In germline, CDR1 is MNHEY, CDR2 SMNVEV (reference sequence). Trimming left V 3 bases short and J 7 bases short, with 15 bases between. This CDR3 has 14 residues. The DNA for the CDR3 is TGTGCCAGCAGTTTGGCCTTCCGGGTGGGTGGCTACACCTTC. As protein: CASSLAFRVGGYTF.

The chain couples TRBV30 to TRBJ2-3; D uncertain. Trimming shortened V by 2 bases and J by 5 bases, and 8 bases separated the two germline ends. Germline V gene data show CDR1 as GTSNPN and CDR2 as SVGIG (reference sequence). This CDR3 contains 12 residues. CDR3 coding DNA: TGTGCCTGGAGTACCTACCGAGATACGCAGTATTTT. Its translation: CAWSTYRDTQYF. Filled out from reference TRBV30 and TRBJ2-3, the complete variable domain reads SQTIHQWPATLVQPVGSPLSLECTVEGTSNPNLYWYRQAAGRGLQLLFYSVGIGQISSEVPQNLSASRPQDRQFILSSKKLLLSDSGFYLCAWSTYRDTQYFGPGTRLTVL.

A word on this clone: Germline is not matched at one junction end, which may reflect a read error. Other nucleotide sequences from this sample produce the same CDR3. The CDR3: CASSLGLYNEQFF. In nucleotides, the CDR3 is TGTGCTAGCAGCTTAGGCTTGTATAATGAGCAGTTCTTC. The genes are TRBV7-7 and TRBJ2-1, with D unclear. The CDR3 consists of 13 residues. Germline loops: CDR1 SSHAT, CDR2 FNYEAQ (reference sequence).

The V and J genes are TRBV9 and TRBJ2-1, with 7 bases matching TRBD2. V shed 0 bases and J 4 bases; nucleotides not matched to a gene: 10. Looked up from germline, CDR1 is SGDLS and CDR2 is YYNGEE. This CDR3 spans 17 amino acids. The CDR3 is CASSVVQGGSRYNEQFF. The CDR3 DNA reads TGTGCCAGCAGCGTAGTTCAGGGCGGGAGCCGGTACAATGAGCAGTTCTTC.

This chain links TRBV9 with TRBJ2-1, with 10 nucleotides matching TRBD2. V was clipped by 7 bases and J by 4 bases; unmatched bases: 11. The CDR3 consists of 16 residues. The germline V gene encodes CDR1 SGDLS and CDR2 YYNGEE. The CDR3: CASGLGGTSAYNEQFF. DNA of the CDR3: TGTGCCAGCGGCCTAGGTGGGACTAGCGCTTACAATGAGCAGTTCTTC. The entire variable domain, with the rest obtained from reference TRBV9 and TRBJ2-1, is as follows: DSGVTQTPKHLITATGQRVTLRCSPRSGDLSVYWYQQSLDQGLQFLIQYYNGEERAKGNILERFSAQQFPDLHSELNLSSLELGDSALYFCASGLGGTSAYNEQFFGPGTRLTVL.

J is TRBJ2-3 and V is TRBV15; no definite D call. The CDR3 has 15 residues. Trimming shortened V by 5 bases and J by 3 bases, and 15 bases separated the two germline ends. Looked up from germline, CDR1 is LNHNV and CDR2 is YYDKDF (reference sequence). The CDR3: CATSVRLVRTDTQYF. The CDR3 nucleotides read TGTGCCACCAGCGTCCGACTCGTCAGGACAGATACGCAGTATTTT.